Sequencing of this T cell receptor (beta chain) was carried out in a study of T cell responses to AZD1222 COVID-19 vaccine. About the study: Second-dose intervals near 4 or 12 weeks were combined. Overall study results and limits: White British donors predominated, females outnumbered males, and clonal diversity was possibly underestimated.

This clone has a single count. Its antigen is not known. The CDR3 runs 16 residues. V trimming: 5 bases; J trimming: 5 bases; junction bases outside the gene matches: 11. From germline, CDR1 is SGHDT and CDR2 YYEEEE. Sequenced by immunoSEQ multiplex PCR; TCRdb stores in-frame clones only, minus some. Here the sample spans about 67,000 clones, about 85% being singletons. The receptor comes from an adult in good health. This chain links TRBV5-6 with TRBJ1-5, with TRBD1 matching 9 bases. Sequencing was performed on peripheral blood, taken on day 0 of AZD1222 vaccination. The CDR3 is CASREPGQGSDQPQHF. The CDR3, as DNA: TGTGCCAGCAGGGAACCGGGACAGGGATCTGATCAGCCCCAGCATTTT.